A selection of T cell receptor beta chains follows, all from one sample in a study of T cell responses to AZD1222 COVID-19 vaccine. Only in-frame clones appear in the TCRdb table, and some are missing; sequencing was by immunoSEQ multiplex PCR. The repertoire has about 73,000 clones, roughly 87% of them found once; the top ten carry 7% to 10%. The source was peripheral blood, collected 28 days after the second AZD1222 dose. These receptors were collected from an adult who received the AZD1222 COVID-19 vaccine. CDR3s include the opening cysteine and the closing phenylalanine or tryptophan. D genes are given only for firm matches. The size of a clone is reported for some rows only, either as once, few or many, or as a class for expanded clones.

d_gene,j_gene,len,abundance,v_gene,CDR3nt,CDR3aa
TRBD1,TRBJ1-1,16,NA,TRBV19,TGTGCCAGTAGTACCCGACAGGGGTCCCCGGGGAGTGAAGCTTTCTTT,CASSTRQGSPGSEAFF
NA,TRBJ1-1,13,NA,TRBV6-5,TGTGCCAGCAGTTACAGCCGGAACACTGAAGCTTTCTTT,CASSYSRNTEAFF
NA,TRBJ2-3,12,NA,TRBV10-3,TGTGCCATCAGTGCGAGAGCAGATACGCAGTATTTT,CAISARADTQYF
NA,TRBJ2-2,15,NA,TRBV19,TGTGCCACCCGAGCGGGCAGGGGCCCGCCCGGGGAGCTGTTTTTT,CATRAGRGPPGELFF
NA,TRBJ1-1,15,NA,TRBV4-3,TGCGCCAGCAGCCAAGAGGCGAGTGCGAACACTGAAGCTTTCTTT,CASSQEASANTEAFF
TRBD1,TRBJ1-2,14,NA,TRBV11-3,TGTGCCAGCAGCGGGACAGGGTTCCCCTATGGCTACACCTTC,CASSGTGFPYGYTF
NA,TRBJ1-4,14,NA,TRBV18,TGTGCCAGCTCACCATCACCGGGGGATGAAAAACTGTTTTTT,CASSPSPGDEKLFF
NA,TRBJ1-1,13,NA,TRBV29-1,TGCAGCGTTGACGGTACGGGTATGGCTGAAGCTTTCTTT,CSVDGTGMAEAFF
NA,TRBJ2-5,16,NA,TRBV23-1,TGCGCCAGCAGTCCCGAGGCCGGGACTGGGCAAGAGACCCAGTACTTC,CASSPEAGTGQETQYF
NA,TRBJ2-6,14,NA,TRBV5-1,TGCGCCAGCAGCTTGGGGACTGGGGCCAACGTCCTGACTTTC,CASSLGTGANVLTF
TRBD1,TRBJ1-6,15,NA,TRBV19,TGTGCCAGTAGTTCTACAGGGGTAGGTAATTCACCCCTCCACTTT,CASSSTGVGNSPLHF
NA,TRBJ2-7,15,once,TRBV11-1,TGTGCCAGCAGCTTAGGAACAGGGAGACCTGACGAGCAGTACTTC,CASSLGTGRPDEQYF
TRBD1,TRBJ2-1,14,NA,TRBV18,TGTGCCAGTCTAGAGGGGGCCTCCTACAATGAGCAGTTCTTC,CASLEGASYNEQFF
NA,TRBJ1-4,16,NA,TRBV4-3,TGCGCCAGCAGCCAGAGATGGGTCAGGGGAGGTGAAAAACTGTTTTTT,CASSQRWVRGGEKLFF
NA,TRBJ1-3,14,NA,TRBV21-1,TGTGCCAGCAGCAAAGGGGGCAATGGAAACACCATATATTTT,CASSKGGNGNTIYF
NA,TRBJ2-3,16,NA,TRBV5-4,TGTGCCAGCAGCTTGGAGCCGGGAGACCGCACAGATACGCAGTATTTT,CASSLEPGDRTDTQYF
TRBD1,TRBJ1-2,16,once,TRBV4-2,TGTGCCAGCAGTAGGACAGGGCGGGGAATGGTCTATGGCTACACCTTC,CASSRTGRGMVYGYTF
TRBD2,TRBJ2-7,15,NA,TRBV4-1,TGCGCCAGCAGCCTGCCTGAGCGGGGGGTCTACGAGCAGTACTTC,CASSLPERGVYEQYF
NA,TRBJ1-1,11,NA,TRBV5-1,TGCGCCAGCAGCTTGGATGCTGAAGCTTTCTTT,CASSLDAEAFF
NA,TRBJ2-2,16,once,TRBV9,TGTGCCAGCAGCGAGAGACCGGGACCCCGCACCGGGGAGCTGTTTTTT,CASSERPGPRTGELFF
TRBD1,TRBJ1-5,15,NA,TRBV27,TGTGCCAGCAGCCATGGACAGGGGAGGGTTCAGCCCCAGCATTTT,CASSHGQGRVQPQHF